Detailed here is one TCR beta chain. This sample stems from a study of patients and donors after allogeneic stem cell transplantation. The CDR3 is 15 residues long. Germline values: CDR1 LNHDA, CDR2 SQIVND (reference sequence). Trimming took off 1 base at V and 4 bases at J, with 13 bases between the two ends. A single record per CDR3 protein comes from TCRdb applying MiXCR to the RT-PCR reads. The sample records approximately 250,000 distinct CDR3 sequences, 13% to 15% being singletons. The sequencing sample was made of blood, either unsorted or a sorted T cell fraction (not recorded which). This chain uses TRBV19 with TRBJ1-2; D perhaps matches TRBD1 (6 bases). This receptor was obtained from a human donor who was either an allogeneic HSCT recipient or a stem cell or donor lymphocyte infusion donor (not recorded which). It is not recorded whose cells these are; they may come from a transplant donor. DNA for the CDR3: TGTGCCAGTAGTATAGGAGCCAGGGGATCCTATGGCTACACCTTC. It translates to CASSIGARGSYGYTF.